This T cell receptor beta chain was sequenced for a study of blood T cell repertoires in COVID-19. Study in general: COVID-19 samples, acute and convalescent, were from the United States, Italy and Spain. Nucleic acid was either cDNA or gDNA, and it came from T cells, B-cell-depleted T cells, or PBMCs.

From germline, CDR1 is SGHRS and CDR2 YFSETQ. This CDR3 spans 15 amino acids. The V end was cut by 0 bases, the J end by 8 bases, with 14 bases between. This clone turned up a few times. Original processing methods: Nucleated cell number was recorded as an estimate derived from reference gene primer amplification. Assay used: immunoSEQ multiplex PCR; TCRdb lists only in-frame clones, some missing. V and J calls and clone size come straight from that table; D and trimming were deduced from the DNA. The sample has roughly 100,000 clones; 82% are singletons. The sample was peripheral blood. The chain couples TRBV5-1 to TRBJ1-4, with D perhaps TRBD1 (6 bases). The TCR originated in a woman of 80 years or more with acute or convalescent COVID-19. CDR3 nucleotides: TGCGCCAGCAGCTTGGCTGGGACAAGCGGAGAAAAACTGTTTTTT. Translation: CASSLAGTSGEKLFF.